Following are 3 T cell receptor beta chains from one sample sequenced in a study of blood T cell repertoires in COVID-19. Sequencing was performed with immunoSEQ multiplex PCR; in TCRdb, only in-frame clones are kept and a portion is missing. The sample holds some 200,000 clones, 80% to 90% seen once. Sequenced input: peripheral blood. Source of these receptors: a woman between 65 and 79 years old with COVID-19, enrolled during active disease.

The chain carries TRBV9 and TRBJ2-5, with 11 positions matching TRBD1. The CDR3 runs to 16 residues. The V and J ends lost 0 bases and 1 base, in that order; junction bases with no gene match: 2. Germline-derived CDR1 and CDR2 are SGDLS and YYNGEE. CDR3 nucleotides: TGTGCCAGCAGCGTAGGGACAGGGGGCGGCCAAGAGACCCAGTACTTC. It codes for CASSVGTGGGQETQYF.

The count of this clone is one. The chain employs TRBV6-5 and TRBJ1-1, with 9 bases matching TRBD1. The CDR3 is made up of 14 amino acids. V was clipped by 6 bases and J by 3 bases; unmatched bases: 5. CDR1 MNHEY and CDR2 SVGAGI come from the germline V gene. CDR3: CASRRTGGDTEAFF. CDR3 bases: TGTGCCAGCAGACGTACAGGGGGCGACACTGAAGCTTTCTTT.

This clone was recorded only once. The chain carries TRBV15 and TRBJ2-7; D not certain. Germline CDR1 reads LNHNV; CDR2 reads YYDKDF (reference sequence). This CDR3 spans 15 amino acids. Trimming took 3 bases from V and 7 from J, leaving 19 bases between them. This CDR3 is CATSSGNSYEDEQYF. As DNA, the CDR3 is TGTGCCACCAGCAGTGGCAACTCCTACGAGGATGAGCAGTACTTC.